The 14 T cell receptor beta chains presented below share a single source sample, sequenced in a study of early T cells in non-severe SARS-CoV-2 infection. TCRdb analysed the 5' RACE reads with MiXCR anew, one entry per CDR3 protein. The data contain approximately 81,000 distinct CDR3 sequences, about 14% of them singletons. The specimen was whole blood. The receptors were sampled from an adult who was a healthcare worker with PCR-confirmed SARS-CoV-2 infection or an uninfected control (not recorded which).

The chain recombines TRBV30 with TRBJ2-1, with 11 bases identical to TRBD2. Trimming took 5 bases from V and 6 from J; bases not matched to a gene: 9. There are 15 residues in the CDR3. Germline CDR1 reads GTSNPN; CDR2 reads SVGIG (reference sequence). CDR3 in amino acids: CAWATSGGGGNEQFF. Written as DNA, the CDR3 is TGTGCCTGGGCTACTAGCGGGGGTGGCGGCAATGAGCAGTTCTTC.

The CDR3 DNA follows: TGTGCCAGCAGTTCCCCAAGTCGGAACACTGAAGCTTTCTTT. Translation gives CASSSPSRNTEAFF. This sequence joins TRBV27 and TRBJ1-1; no clear D. Germline CDR1 MNHEY, CDR2 SMNVEV (reference sequence). The V and J ends lost 4 bases and 1 base respectively, with 10 bases between them. CDR3 length equals 14 residues.

This clonotype was observed a few times. The chain has TRBV19 and TRBJ1-6, with TRBD1 matching over 7 bases. Germline assignment: CDR1 LNHDA and CDR2 SQIVND (reference sequence). V lost 7 bases to trimming and J lost 6 bases; unmatched junction nucleotides: 3. The CDR3 consists of 13 residues. This CDR3 reads CASTGTVNSPLHF. CDR3 DNA: TGTGCCAGTACAGGGACAGTTAATTCACCCCTCCACTTT.

The CDR3 protein is CASSFGNSPLHF. In DNA form, the CDR3 reads TGTGCCAGCAGCTTCGGGAATTCACCCCTCCACTTT. The chain employs TRBV13 and TRBJ1-6; no reliable D call. Germline CDR1 is PRHDT and CDR2 is FYEKMQ (reference sequence). V was clipped by 3 bases and J by 7 bases, with 4 bases between them. The CDR3 extends over 12 amino acids.

This clonotype has a count of ten or more. The V gene is TRBV11-2, the J gene TRBJ2-4; 8 bases align to TRBD2. Germline V gene sequence: CDR1 SGHAT, CDR2 FQNNGV. The junction had 8 bases not matched to a gene; V was cut back by 11 bases and J by 8 bases. The CDR3 is 12 residues long. The DNA of the CDR3 is TGTGCCGGAAGCGGGAGTGCGGACATTCAGTACTTC. Amino acid sequence: CAGSGSADIQYF.

The chain carries TRBV5-4 and TRBJ2-1; D is possibly TRBD1 (6 bases). The CDR3 has 16 amino acids. CDR1 is SGHNT and CDR2 is YYREEE in the germline V gene (reference sequence). Trimming took 4 bases from V and 1 from J, leaving 15 bases between them. The CDR3 sequence: CASSPGTGLSYNEQFF. The CDR3 DNA sequence: TGTGCCAGCAGCCCTGGAACAGGGTTGTCCTACAATGAGCAGTTCTTC. The variable domain in full, completed from reference TRBV5-4 and TRBJ2-1, reads ETGVTQSPTHLIKTRGQQVTLRCSSQSGHNTVSWYQQALGQGPQFIFQYYREEENGRGNFPPRFSGLQFPNYSSELNVNALELDDSALYLCASSPGTGLSYNEQFFGPGTRLTVL.

The chain joins TRBV12-3 or TRBV12-4 to TRBJ2-5, with TRBD2 identical over 7 bases. After removal of 6 bases from V and 1 base from J, the junction contained 8 bases not matched to a gene. This CDR3 is built from 15 residues. The CDR3, as DNA: TGTGCCAGCAGCCCGGGGACTACTCCCCAAGAGACCCAGTACTTC. This encodes CASSPGTTPQETQYF.

Ten or more counts support this clonotype. DNA of the CDR3: TGCGCCAGCAAGAGCGATACGGGAGAGACCCAGTACTTC. Translating it yields CASKSDTGETQYF. The chain employs TRBV5-1 and TRBJ2-5; no firm D call. V dropped 6 bases and J dropped 4 bases, with 13 bases sitting between them. Germline CDR1 is SGHRS and CDR2 is YFSETQ. This CDR3 region has 13 residues.

This clonotype came up a few times. This sequence joins TRBV7-9 and TRBJ2-5; D is ambiguous. The CDR3 is made up of 13 amino acids. V lost 7 bases and J lost 4, with 13 bases in between. Germline loops: CDR1 SEHNR, CDR2 FQNEAQ (reference sequence). The CDR3 region has the DNA TGTGCCAGCACCCCTTCCTTGCGAGAGACCCAGTACTTC. Translating gives CASTPSLRETQYF. The full variable domain, in which reference TRBV7-9 and TRBJ2-5 provide the parts outside the CDR3, is DTGVSQNPRHKITKRGQNVTFRCDPISEHNRLYWYRQTLGQGPEFLTYFQNEAQLEKSRLLSDRFSAERPKGSFSTLEIQRTEQGDSAMYLCASTPSLRETQYFGPGTRLLVL.

The chain employs TRBV11-1 and TRBJ1-4; no clear D gene. CDR1 is SGHAT and CDR2 is FQDESV in the germline V gene (reference sequence). Trimming pared 2 bases from V and 8 bases from J, leaving 6 bases between. The CDR3 totals 12 residues. In DNA, the CDR3 is TGTGCCAGCAGCTTACCTGGCGAAAAACTGTTTTTT. Its protein product is CASSLPGEKLFF.

This clonotype showed up just a few times. The chain has TRBV5-1 and TRBJ2-7; 8 bases are a match to TRBD1. Germline V lookup: CDR1 SGHRS, CDR2 YFSETQ. With V trimmed by 6 bases and J by 6 bases, 8 bases remained unmatched. This CDR3 has 13 residues. DNA for the CDR3: TGCGCCAGCAACCCGACAGGGGCCGGCGAGCAGTACTTC. It is translated as CASNPTGAGEQYF. The whole variable domain, remainder taken from reference TRBV5-1 and TRBJ2-7, is KAGVTQTPRYLIKTRGQQVTLSCSPISGHRSVSWYQQTPGQGLQFLFEYFSETQRNKGNFPGRFSGRQFSNSRSEMNVSTLELGDSALYLCASNPTGAGEQYFGPGTRLTVT.

This clonotype has only a few counts. CDR3 in amino acids: CSAQQAGTAQETQYF. As DNA, the CDR3 is TGCAGTGCCCAACAAGCCGGGACAGCACAAGAGACCCAGTACTTC. The chain recombines TRBV20-1 with TRBJ2-5; TRBD1 matches at 7 bases. Trimming at V came to 6 bases and at J to 2 bases, leaving 12 bases not matched to a gene. This CDR3 has 15 amino acids. Germline V gene sequence: CDR1 DFQATT, CDR2 SNEGSKA (reference sequence).

This clonotype was seen ten or more times. The chain employs TRBV5-1 and TRBJ2-1; D remains ambiguous. This CDR3 is 16 amino acids long. Trimming removed 0 bases at V and 1 base at J, with 11 bases between. Germline CDR1 and CDR2: SGHRS and YFSETQ. The CDR3 region has the DNA TGCGCCAGCAGCTTGGAAGCCCCACCGTCCTACAATGAGCAGTTCTTC. Its protein is CASSLEAPPSYNEQFF.

The chain joins TRBV20-1 to TRBJ2-3; the D is unclear. This CDR3 region has 13 residues. The ends were cut back, 0 bases at V and 4 bases at J, with 8 bases in the middle. Germline V gene data show CDR1 as DFQATT and CDR2 as SNEGSKA (reference sequence). The CDR3 reads CSARDGIADTQYF. The CDR3 nucleotides read TGCAGTGCTAGAGATGGGATCGCAGATACGCAGTATTTT.